The T cell receptor (beta chain) described here comes from a study of cytomegalovirus exposure and HLA in healthy donors. A multiplex PCR was run with 60 Vbeta primers and 13 Jbeta primers. TCRdb's copy holds only in-frame clones and misses some; the assay was immunoSEQ multiplex PCR. The sample gives approximately 200,000 clones, about 80% of which show up once; 1.5% to 2% is in the top ten. This clone came up once. CDR3 length: 15 amino acids. V gave up 8 bases and J gave up 4 bases; unmatched junction bases: 10. Germline loops: CDR1 MNHEY, CDR2 SMNVEV (reference sequence). Sequenced input: PBMCs. The source of this sequence is a man aged 25-45 years in good health and CMV-seronegative. The rearrangement uses TRBV27 and TRBJ2-3, with 9 nucleotides matching TRBD1. The CDR3 DNA sequence: TGTGCCAGCCAAGAGCTACAGGGGGCCCCAGATACGCAGTATTTT. This encodes CASQELQGAPDTQYF.